The 11 T cell receptor beta chains in this list originate from one sample, sequenced in a study of beta chain features in type 1 diabetes. All of the isolated RNA was reverse transcribed, so expressed TCRB transcripts were sequenced. Produced via immunoSEQ multiplex PCR; TCRdb's table is partial and in-frame only. The sample carries roughly 500,000 clones, more than 9.5% recorded once. Source material: naive CD4+ T cells from blood. These receptor sequences come from a woman aged 18-35 years in good health.

This clone was counted only a few times. The V and J genes are TRBV1 and TRBJ2-3; the table names TRBD2, a call not compared with the DNA. TRBV1 is an annotated pseudogene. This CDR3 region has 12 residues. The CDR3 region is CTSSQLGDTQYF. CDR3 DNA: TGCACCAGCAGCCAACTAGGTGATACGCAGTATTTT.

The chain couples TRBV14 to TRBJ1-1; D remains ambiguous. With 1 base removed from V and 2 bases from J, the gap between germline ends came to 14 bases. The CDR3 has 16 residues. Germline CDR1 reads SGHDN; CDR2 reads FVKESK. In DNA, the CDR3 is TGTGCCAGCAGCCAAGCGACCCGGGCGCCTAACACTGAAGCTTTCTTT. Protein product: CASSQATRAPNTEAFF.

The chain couples TRBV21-1 to TRBJ2-2; TRBD1 reflects the table's D call only, with no check against the DNA. TRBV21-1 has pseudogene status. The CDR3 consists of 16 residues. The CDR3 sequence: CASSPGTHHFTGELFF. CDR3 bases: TGTGCCAGCAGCCCCGGGACACACCACTTCACCGGGGAGCTGTTTTTT.

This clone was seen more than once but under ten times. The gene calls are TRBV6-1 and TRBJ1-1, with TRBD1 matching 10 bases. Germline CDR1 MNHNS, CDR2 SASEGT. V was pared by 6 bases and J by 4 bases, with 5 bases of the junction left unmatched. The length of the CDR3 is 14 residues. The CDR3 nucleotides read TGTGCCAGCAGGCTGACAGGGGGCATCACTGAAGCTTTCTTT. Amino acids: CASRLTGGITEAFF.

The chain has TRBV9 and TRBJ2-5, with D perhaps TRBD2 (5 bases). The germline CDR1 and CDR2 sequences are SGDLS and YYNGEE. The CDR3 is made up of 14 amino acids. Trimming shortened V by 1 base and J by 7 bases, and 14 bases separated the two germline ends. CDR3 coding DNA: TGTGCCAGCAGCGTAAGTGGTGCGGCGGGGACCCAGTACTTC. Amino acids: CASSVSGAAGTQYF.

This clone was seen more than once but under ten times. The chain carries TRBV29-1 and TRBJ2-3; 9 nucleotides match TRBD2. V lost 5 bases and J lost 0; bases outside the gene matches: 6. This CDR3 comprises 15 residues. Germline V gives CDR1 SQVTM, CDR2 ANQGSEA. The CDR3 here is CSVLAGGRSTDTQYF. CDR3 coding DNA: TGCAGCGTTCTTGCGGGGGGGCGCAGCACAGATACGCAGTATTTT.

The chain uses TRBV7-3 and TRBJ1-6; D remains unclear. Trimming took 5 bases from V and 6 from J, leaving 14 bases between them. CDR1 and CDR2 (germline): SGHTA, FQGTGA. The CDR3 covers 15 residues. Here the CDR3 reads CASSKDGDVNSPLHF. The CDR3 DNA reads TGTGCCAGCAGCAAAGACGGGGATGTTAATTCACCCCTCCACTTT.

CDR3 sequence: CASSPQGFAEAFF. CDR3 bases: TGTGCCAGCAGCCCACAGGGTTTCGCTGAAGCTTTCTTT. This chain joins TRBV9 and TRBJ1-1, with D possibly being TRBD1 (6 bases). From germline, CDR1 is SGDLS and CDR2 YYNGEE. This CDR3 comprises 13 residues. With 4 bases removed from V and 6 bases from J, the gap between germline ends came to 13 bases.

This clone was recorded a few times. The chain has TRBV29-1 and TRBJ2-4; tentatively, D is TRBD1 (6 bases). The ends were cut back, 4 bases at V and 4 bases at J, with 14 bases in the middle. The CDR3 length is 14 residues. Looked up from germline, CDR1 is SQVTM and CDR2 is ANQGSEA. CDR3 loop: CSVVVTGTKNIQYF. CDR3 DNA: TGCAGCGTTGTGGTTACAGGGACGAAAAACATTCAGTACTTC.

This clone was recorded a few times. The rearrangement links TRBV28 to TRBJ2-1; 9 bases map to TRBD2. CDR1 is MDHEN, CDR2 SYDVKM, per germline. V lost 11 bases, J lost 0 bases, and 8 bases stayed unmatched. This CDR3 comprises 15 residues. The CDR3, as DNA: TGTGCCTGCTGGACTAGCGCGAGCTCCTACAATGAGCAGTTCTTC. Translating gives CACWTSASSYNEQFF.

V usage is TRBV29-1 and J usage is TRBJ2-5, with D perhaps assigned TRBD1 or TRBD2 (6 bases each). CDR1 is SQVTM and CDR2 is ANQGSEA in the germline V gene. The CDR3 spans 14 residues. Trimming left V 7 bases short and J 11 bases short, with 26 bases between. The CDR3 sequence is CSARGHGGAQEQYF. The DNA of the CDR3 is TGCAGCGCCCGGGGACACGGCGGGGCCCAGGAGCAGTACTTC.